The 19 T cell receptor beta chains given below trace back to one sample, sequenced in a study of T cells expressing NK-cell markers. TCRdb re-called the 5' RACE reads, yielding one record per CDR3 amino acid sequence without DNA. With a few hundred thousand distinct CDR3 sequences in the sample, the ten largest clones hold roughly 5.5%. The specimen was blood T cells: a sorted CD56 or NKG2C T cell subset, CD4+ or CD8+ T cells, or bulk PBMC T cells (not recorded which). These receptors were collected from a man aged 18-75 years in good health.

The rearrangement uses TRBV7-2 and TRBJ1-4. Germline V gene lookup returns CDR1 SGHTA and CDR2 FQGNSA. The CDR3 loop spans 11 amino acids. The CDR3 loop reads CASKRGEKLFF.

The V call is TRBV6-1, the J call TRBJ1-1. Germline loops: CDR1 MNHNS, CDR2 SASEGT. The CDR3 sequence is 14 residues long. This CDR3 reads CASGGRQVIPEAFF.

The V and J genes are TRBV5-1 and TRBJ2-5; the D gene TCRdb calls, TRBD2, cannot be checked with no DNA. Germline CDR1 reads SGHRS; CDR2 reads YFSETQ. This CDR3 is 19 amino acids long. Here the CDR3 reads CASSLANSGGGTKQETQYF. Combining the CDR3 with reference TRBV5-1 and TRBJ2-5 gives the whole variable domain KAGVTQTPRYLIKTRGQQVTLSCSPISGHRSVSWYQQTPGQGLQFLFEYFSETQRNKGNFPGRFSGRQFSNSRSEMNVSTLELGDSALYLCASSLANSGGGTKQETQYFGPGTRLLVL.

The V and J genes are TRBV4-2 and TRBJ1-6. Germline values: CDR1 LGHNA, CDR2 YNFKEQ. The CDR3 has 16 residues. The CDR3 sequence is CASSQDPSPYNSPLHF.

The chain has TRBV7-2 and TRBJ1-5; with no DNA, the TCRdb D assignment of TRBD1 cannot be verified. The germline V gene encodes CDR1 SGHTA and CDR2 FQGNSA. This CDR3 has 14 amino acids. CDR3 sequence reads: CASSGQLSNQPQHF. Full variable domain (missing parts from reference TRBV7-2 and TRBJ1-5): GAGVSQSPSNKVTEKGKDVELRCDPISGHTALYWYRQSLGQGLEFLIYFQGNSAPDKSGLPSDRFSAERTGGSVSTLTIQRTQQEDSAVYLCASSGQLSNQPQHFGDGTRLSIL.

The chain links TRBV20-1 to TRBJ2-3; TCRdb gives TRBD1 as the D gene, but with no DNA this cannot be confirmed. Germline values: CDR1 DFQATT, CDR2 SNEGSKA (reference sequence). There are 13 residues in the CDR3. The CDR3 is CSASGGWKDTQYF.

This sequence joins TRBV19 and TRBJ2-1; lacking DNA, the TRBD2 call made by TCRdb goes unchecked. The CDR3 totals 15 residues. Germline V lookup: CDR1 LNHDA, CDR2 SQIVND (reference sequence). CDR3 in amino acids: CASSTGLAVYNEQFF.

This chain uses TRBV6-1 with TRBJ2-1; TCRdb's D call, TRBD2, is unchecked because there is no DNA. The CDR3 length is 16 residues. CDR1 is MNHNS and CDR2 is SASEGT in the germline V gene. Here the CDR3 reads CATSRDSRGIYNEQFF.

The CDR3 spells CAISLGGVSEQYF. This chain uses TRBV10-3 with TRBJ2-7; TCRdb's assignment of TRBD1 cannot be checked, as there is no DNA. The CDR3 extends over 13 amino acids. Germline CDR1 is ENHRY and CDR2 is SYGVKD.

The rearrangement joins TRBV4-2 to TRBJ2-4; the TCRdb D gene call, TRBD1, has no DNA to confirm it. The germline V gene encodes CDR1 LGHNA and CDR2 YNFKEQ. CDR3 length equals 17 residues. The CDR3 here is CASSQEGQDKGKNIQYF.

This chain joins TRBV24-1 and TRBJ2-1; TCRdb indicates TRBD2, and absent DNA this call remains unverified. This CDR3 spans 17 amino acids. Germline CDR1 is KGHDR and CDR2 is SFDVKD. The chain's CDR3 is CATSDGSGGGAYNEQFF.

This chain links TRBV10-3 with TRBJ2-2. CDR1 and CDR2 from the germline V gene are ENHRY and SYGVKD. The CDR3 has 16 residues. The CDR3: CAISDIFSISTGELFF.

The V call is TRBV24-1, the J call TRBJ2-1; TCRdb's D gene call, TRBD2, goes unchecked for lack of DNA. CDR1 and CDR2 from the germline V gene are KGHDR and SFDVKD. The CDR3 extends over 19 amino acids. This CDR3 is CATSDPSATGGGGIDEQFF.

The V gene is TRBV18, the J gene TRBJ2-1; the D gene TCRdb calls, TRBD1, cannot be checked with no DNA. Germline V gene lookup returns CDR1 KGHSH and CDR2 LQKENI. The CDR3 contains 15 residues. The CDR3 protein is CASSPNPQVGGEQFF.

This rearrangement joins TRBV27 to TRBJ1-5; the D call from TCRdb, TRBD1, cannot be confirmed without DNA. This CDR3 is built from 18 residues. CDR1 is MNHEY and CDR2 is SMNVEV in the germline V gene (reference sequence). The CDR3 loop is CASRQTTGLTDSNQPQHF.

The chain employs TRBV4-1 and TRBJ1-5. Per germline, CDR1 MGHRA and CDR2 YSYEKL. This CDR3 comprises 16 residues. CDR3 region: CASSQDVGHSNQPQHF.

The gene calls are TRBV11-2 and TRBJ1-1; with no DNA, the TCRdb D assignment of TRBD1 cannot be verified. This CDR3 spans 14 amino acids. The germline V gene has CDR1 SGHAT and CDR2 FQNNGV. The CDR3 loop is CASSDDRGGTEAFF. Complete variable domain (other parts from reference TRBV11-2 and TRBJ1-1): EAGVAQSPRYKIIEKRQSVAFWCNPISGHATLYWYQQILGQGPKLLIQFQNNGVVDDSQLPKDRFSAERLKGVDSTLKIQPAKLEDSAVYLCASSDDRGGTEAFFGQGTRLTVV.

The rearrangement joins TRBV5-1 to TRBJ2-2; TCRdb returns TRBD2, unconfirmable since there is no DNA. CDR1 is SGHRS, CDR2 YFSETQ, per germline. This CDR3 is 14 amino acids long. CDR3 region: CASRGLINTGELFF.

The gene calls are TRBV6-5 and TRBJ1-1; there is no DNA to check the TCRdb D call of TRBD1. CDR1 and CDR2 (germline): MNHEY, SVGAGI. The CDR3 sequence is 12 residues long. This chain's CDR3 is CASKRGGTEAFF.